Listed here are 8 T cell receptor beta chains from one sample, sequenced in a study of blood T cells in healthy people across ages. Through a sample-barcoded 5' primer and a J-beta primer mix, a second PCR was run for roughly 6 to 11 cycles. TCRdb reprocessed the 5' RACE reads via MiXCR and lists one record per CDR3 protein. Of around 690,000 distinct CDR3 sequences in the sample, about 54% are singletons; the top ten hold over 35%. Sequenced input: blood. The origin of the receptors is a man between 60 and 75 years old in good health.

This clonotype has only one observation. The chain employs TRBV7-9 and TRBJ1-1; D may be TRBD1 (5 bases). The V end was cut by 3 bases, the J end by 3 bases, with 11 bases between. The CDR3 covers 14 residues. The germline gives CDR1 SEHNR, CDR2 FQNEAQ (reference sequence). For the CDR3, the DNA is TGTGCCAGCAGCTTGGCGATGGGGGACACTGAAGCTTTCTTT. Protein: CASSLAMGDTEAFF.

The rearrangement joins TRBV19 to TRBJ1-4; D is undetermined. This CDR3 has 12 residues. Germline V gives CDR1 LNHDA, CDR2 SQIVND (reference sequence). The V end lost 5 bases, the J end lost 6 bases, and 7 bases lay between the germline ends. The CDR3 nucleotides are TGTGCCAGTAGTCCTCAGGATGAAAAACTGTTTTTT. It yields the protein CASSPQDEKLFF.

V is TRBV10-3 and J is TRBJ2-3; 7 bases match TRBD1. The V gene's germline CDR1 is ENHRY and CDR2 SYGVKD. The CDR3 covers 15 residues. V lost 5 bases to trimming and J lost 1 base; unmatched junction nucleotides: 6. The CDR3 region has the DNA TGTGCCATCAGTACTACAGGGGCCGGCACAGATACGCAGTATTTT. Protein: CAISTTGAGTDTQYF.

The V gene is TRBV2, the J gene TRBJ2-3; D not resolved. The CDR3 totals 15 residues. CDR1 is SNHLY, CDR2 FYNNEI, per germline. V dropped 6 bases and J dropped 2 bases, with 15 bases sitting between them. CDR3 residues: CASRENMDLTDTQYF. The CDR3 DNA reads TGTGCCAGCAGAGAAAACATGGACCTCACAGATACGCAGTATTTT. Looking up the rest from reference TRBV2 and TRBJ2-3 gives the full variable domain: EPEVTQTPSHQVTQMGQEVILRCVPISNHLYFYWYRQILGQKVEFLVSFYNNEISEKSEIFDDQFSVERPDGSNFTLKIRSTKLEDSAMYFCASRENMDLTDTQYFGPGTRLTVL.

V gene TRBV24-1 combines with J gene TRBJ2-3, with TRBD1 identical over 9 bases. J lost 0 bases, V lost 2 bases, and 5 bases had no gene match. The CDR3 covers 17 residues. CDR1 KGHDR and CDR2 SFDVKD come from the germline V gene. The CDR3 reads CATSDSPGQGSTDTQYF. The CDR3 DNA sequence: TGTGCCACCAGTGATTCGCCGGGACAGGGTAGCACAGATACGCAGTATTTT.

CDR3 protein: CAISESSILSGANVLTF. DNA of the CDR3: TGTGCCATCAGTGAGTCGAGCATACTCTCTGGGGCCAACGTCCTGACTTTC. The V gene is TRBV10-3, the J gene TRBJ2-6, with D unresolved. The germline V and J ends were trimmed by 0 bases and 0 bases, with 9 bases remaining between them. Germline assignment: CDR1 ENHRY and CDR2 SYGVKD. CDR3 size: 17 residues.

The genes are TRBV7-8 and TRBJ1-2; 7 positions agree with TRBD1. V dropped 1 base and J dropped 0; count of bases not matched to a gene: 5. The V gene's germline CDR1 is SGHVS and CDR2 FQNEAQ. The CDR3 runs to 16 residues. In DNA, the CDR3 is TGTGCCAGCAGCTTAGGGGCGACAGGGTCTAACTATGGCTACACCTTC. Protein sequence: CASSLGATGSNYGYTF.

The chain couples TRBV5-1 to TRBJ2-2, with TRBD2 matching over 10 bases. After removal of 5 bases from V and 4 bases from J, the junction contained 8 bases not matched to a gene. The germline CDR1 and CDR2 sequences are SGHRS and YFSETQ. This CDR3 is 16 amino acids long. CDR3 amino acids: CASRAPGLATTGELFF. The CDR3 coding sequence is TGCGCCAGCAGAGCTCCGGGACTAGCGACCACCGGGGAGCTGTTTTTT. Complete variable domain (other parts from reference TRBV5-1 and TRBJ2-2): KAGVTQTPRYLIKTRGQQVTLSCSPISGHRSVSWYQQTPGQGLQFLFEYFSETQRNKGNFPGRFSGRQFSNSRSEMNVSTLELGDSALYLCASRAPGLATTGELFFGEGSRLTVL.